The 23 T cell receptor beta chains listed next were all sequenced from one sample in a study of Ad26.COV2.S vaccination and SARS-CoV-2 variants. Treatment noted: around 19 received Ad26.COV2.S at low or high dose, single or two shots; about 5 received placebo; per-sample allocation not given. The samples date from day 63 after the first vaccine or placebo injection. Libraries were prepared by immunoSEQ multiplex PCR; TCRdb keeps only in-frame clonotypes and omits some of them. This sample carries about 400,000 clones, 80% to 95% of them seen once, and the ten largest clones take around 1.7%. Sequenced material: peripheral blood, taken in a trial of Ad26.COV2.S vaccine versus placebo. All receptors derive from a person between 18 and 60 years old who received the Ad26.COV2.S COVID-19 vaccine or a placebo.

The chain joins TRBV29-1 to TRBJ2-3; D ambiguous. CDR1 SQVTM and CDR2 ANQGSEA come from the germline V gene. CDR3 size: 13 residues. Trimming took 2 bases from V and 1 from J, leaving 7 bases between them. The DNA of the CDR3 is TGCAGCGTTGAACCCTTGGGCACAGATACGCAGTATTTT. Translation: CSVEPLGTDTQYF.

DNA for the CDR3: TGTGCCAGCAGTTTCGGGCAGGGGGCTGTCTACAATGAGCAGTTCTTC. Its translation is CASSFGQGAVYNEQFF. The chain joins TRBV28 to TRBJ2-1; 8 nucleotides match TRBD1. The CDR3 sequence is 16 residues long. After removal of 3 bases from V and 3 bases from J, the junction contained 7 bases not matched to a gene. The V gene's germline CDR1 is MDHEN and CDR2 SYDVKM. Full variable domain (outside the CDR3, taken from reference TRBV28 and TRBJ2-1): DVKVTQSSRYLVKRTGEKVFLECVQDMDHENMFWYRQDPGLGLRLIYFSYDVKMKEKGDIPEGYSVSREKKERFSLILESASTNQTSMYLCASSFGQGAVYNEQFFGPGTRLTVL.

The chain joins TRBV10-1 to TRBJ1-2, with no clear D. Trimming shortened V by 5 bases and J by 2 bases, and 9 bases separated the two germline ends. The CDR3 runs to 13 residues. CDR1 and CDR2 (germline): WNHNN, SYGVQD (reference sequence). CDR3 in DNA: TGCGCCAGCAGTCGGAAAGGGAACTATGGCTACACCTTC. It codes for CASSRKGNYGYTF.

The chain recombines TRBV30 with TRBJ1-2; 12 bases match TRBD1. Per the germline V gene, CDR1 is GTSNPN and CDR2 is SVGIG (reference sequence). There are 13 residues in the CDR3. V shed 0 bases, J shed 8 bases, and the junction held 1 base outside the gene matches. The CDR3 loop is CAWSVGTGGGYTF. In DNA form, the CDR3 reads TGTGCCTGGAGTGTAGGGACAGGGGGCGGCTACACCTTC.

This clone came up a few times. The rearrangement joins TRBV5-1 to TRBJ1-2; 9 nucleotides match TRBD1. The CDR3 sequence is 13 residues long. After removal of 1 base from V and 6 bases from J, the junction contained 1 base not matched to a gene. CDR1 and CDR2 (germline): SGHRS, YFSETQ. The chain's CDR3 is CASSLRTGDGYTF. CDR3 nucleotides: TGCGCCAGCAGCTTGCGGACAGGGGATGGCTACACCTTC.

The CDR3 DNA reads TGTGCCAGCAGCTTTTCAGGGGGCTACGAGCAGTACTTC. Encoded protein: CASSFSGGYEQYF. The chain carries TRBV11-2 and TRBJ2-7; TRBD1 matches at 7 bases. Losses at the gene ends were 3 bases for V and 3 bases for J; bases not matched to a gene: 2. Germline CDR1 and CDR2: SGHAT and FQNNGV. The CDR3 runs 13 residues. Together with reference TRBV11-2 and TRBJ2-7, the CDR3 gives the full variable domain: EAGVAQSPRYKIIEKRQSVAFWCNPISGHATLYWYQQILGQGPKLLIQFQNNGVVDDSQLPKDRFSAERLKGVDSTLKIQPAKLEDSAVYLCASSFSGGYEQYFGPGTRLTVT.

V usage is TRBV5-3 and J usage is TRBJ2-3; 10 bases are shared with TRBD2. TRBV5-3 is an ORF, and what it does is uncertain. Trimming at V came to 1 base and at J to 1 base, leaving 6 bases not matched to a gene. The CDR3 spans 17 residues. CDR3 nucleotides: TGTGCCAGAAGCTTGACCACTAGCGGGGAGGGCACAGATACGCAGTATTTT. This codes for CARSLTTSGEGTDTQYF.

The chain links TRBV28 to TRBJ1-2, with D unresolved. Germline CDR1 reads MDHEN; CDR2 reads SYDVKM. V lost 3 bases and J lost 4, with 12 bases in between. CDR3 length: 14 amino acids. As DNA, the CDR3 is TGTGCCAGCAGTTTTAGGTGGGATTCCTATGGCTACACCTTC. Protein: CASSFRWDSYGYTF.

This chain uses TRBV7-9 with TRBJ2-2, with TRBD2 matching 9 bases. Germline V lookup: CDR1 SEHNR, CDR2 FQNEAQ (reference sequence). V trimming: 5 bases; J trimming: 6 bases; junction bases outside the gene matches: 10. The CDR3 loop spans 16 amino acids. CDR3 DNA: TGTGCCAGCAGCGGCTCCGGGACTAGCTTGGCCGGGGAGCTGTTTTTT. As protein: CASSGSGTSLAGELFF.

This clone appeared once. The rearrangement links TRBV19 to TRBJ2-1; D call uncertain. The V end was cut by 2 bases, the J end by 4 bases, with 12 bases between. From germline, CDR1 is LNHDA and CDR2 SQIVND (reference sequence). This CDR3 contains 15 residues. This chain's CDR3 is CASSISQLGYNEQFF. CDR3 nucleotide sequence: TGTGCCAGTAGTATAAGTCAATTGGGTTACAATGAGCAGTTCTTC.

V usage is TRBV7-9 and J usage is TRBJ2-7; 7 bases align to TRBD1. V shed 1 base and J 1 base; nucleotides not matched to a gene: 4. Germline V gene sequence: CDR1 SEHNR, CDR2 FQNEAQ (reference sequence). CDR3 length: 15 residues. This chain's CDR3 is CASSLVQGTSYEQYF. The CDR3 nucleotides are TGTGCCAGCAGCTTAGTACAGGGGACGTCCTACGAGCAGTACTTC.

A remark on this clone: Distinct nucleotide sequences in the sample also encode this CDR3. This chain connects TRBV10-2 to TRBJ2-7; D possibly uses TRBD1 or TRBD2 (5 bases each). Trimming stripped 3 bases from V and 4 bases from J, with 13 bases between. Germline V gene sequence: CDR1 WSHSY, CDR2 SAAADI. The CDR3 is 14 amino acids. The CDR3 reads CASSEGGGAYEQYF. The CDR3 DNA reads TGCGCCAGCAGTGAAGGTGGGGGAGCTTACGAGCAGTACTTC.

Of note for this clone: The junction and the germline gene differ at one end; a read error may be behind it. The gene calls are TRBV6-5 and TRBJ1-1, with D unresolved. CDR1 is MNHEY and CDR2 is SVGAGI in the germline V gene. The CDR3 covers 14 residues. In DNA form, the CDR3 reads TGTGCCAGCAGTTCCCTGGAGCGCGCCTCACCCACGGACTTT. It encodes CASSSLERASPTDF.

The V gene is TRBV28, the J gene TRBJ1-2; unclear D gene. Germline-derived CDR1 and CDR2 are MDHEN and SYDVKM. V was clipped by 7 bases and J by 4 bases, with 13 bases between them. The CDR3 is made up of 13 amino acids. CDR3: CASTLGVPYGYTF. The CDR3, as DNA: TGTGCCAGCACCCTCGGAGTTCCCTATGGCTACACCTTC.

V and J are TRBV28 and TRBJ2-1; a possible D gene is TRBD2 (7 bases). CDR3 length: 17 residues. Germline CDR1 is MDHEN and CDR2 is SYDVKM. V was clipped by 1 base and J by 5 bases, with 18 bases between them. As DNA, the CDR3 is TGTGCCAGCAGTTTATTAGTGGGGGGGGCCCGGCACAATGAGCAGTTCTTC. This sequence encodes CASSLLVGGARHNEQFF.

CDR3 sequence: CASGRKENSPLHF. The DNA of the CDR3 is TGTGCCAGTGGAAGGAAGGAGAATTCACCCCTCCACTTT. V usage is TRBV19 and J usage is TRBJ1-6; D remains unclear. CDR3 size: 13 residues. Per germline, CDR1 LNHDA and CDR2 SQIVND (reference sequence). V was pared by 8 bases and J by 7 bases, with 12 bases between.

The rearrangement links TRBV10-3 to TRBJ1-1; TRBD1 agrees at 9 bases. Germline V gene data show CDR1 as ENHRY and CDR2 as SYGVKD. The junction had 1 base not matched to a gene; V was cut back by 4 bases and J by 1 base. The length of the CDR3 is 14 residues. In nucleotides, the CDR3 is TGTGCCATCAGTGCGGACAGGGGGAACACTGAAGCTTTCTTT. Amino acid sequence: CAISADRGNTEAFF.

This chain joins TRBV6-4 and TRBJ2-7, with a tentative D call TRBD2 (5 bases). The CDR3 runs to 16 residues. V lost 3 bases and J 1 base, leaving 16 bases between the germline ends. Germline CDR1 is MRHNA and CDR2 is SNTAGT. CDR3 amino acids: CASSEAGPGESYEQYF. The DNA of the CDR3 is TGTGCCAGCAGTGAGGCAGGCCCCGGGGAGTCCTACGAGCAGTACTTC.

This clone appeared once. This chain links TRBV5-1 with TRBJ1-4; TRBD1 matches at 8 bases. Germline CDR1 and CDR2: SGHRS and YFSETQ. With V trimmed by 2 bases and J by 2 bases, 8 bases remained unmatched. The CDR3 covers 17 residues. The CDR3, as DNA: TGCGCCAGCAGCTTCGGACAGGGTGGGGGCACTAATGAAAAACTGTTTTTT. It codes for CASSFGQGGGTNEKLFF.

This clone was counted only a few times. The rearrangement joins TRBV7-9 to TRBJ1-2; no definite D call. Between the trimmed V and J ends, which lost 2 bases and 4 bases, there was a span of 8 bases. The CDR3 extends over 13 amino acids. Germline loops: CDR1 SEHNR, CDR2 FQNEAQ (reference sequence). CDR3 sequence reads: CASSLPGAYGYTF. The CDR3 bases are TGTGCCAGCAGCTTACCAGGTGCCTATGGCTACACCTTC.

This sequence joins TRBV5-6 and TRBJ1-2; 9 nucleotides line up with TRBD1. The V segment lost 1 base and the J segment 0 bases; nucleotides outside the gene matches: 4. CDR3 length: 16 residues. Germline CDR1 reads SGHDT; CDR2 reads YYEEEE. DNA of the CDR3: TGTGCCAGCAGCTTGACGGGACAGGGCGCTAACTATGGCTACACCTTC. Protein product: CASSLTGQGANYGYTF.

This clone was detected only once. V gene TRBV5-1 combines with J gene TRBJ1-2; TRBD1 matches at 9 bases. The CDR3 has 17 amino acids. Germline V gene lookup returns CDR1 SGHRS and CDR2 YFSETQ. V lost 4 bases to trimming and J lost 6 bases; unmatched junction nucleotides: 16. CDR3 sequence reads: CASSPDRGAIYSHGYTF. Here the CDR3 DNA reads TGCGCCAGCAGCCCAGACAGGGGGGCGATCTATAGCCATGGCTACACCTTC.

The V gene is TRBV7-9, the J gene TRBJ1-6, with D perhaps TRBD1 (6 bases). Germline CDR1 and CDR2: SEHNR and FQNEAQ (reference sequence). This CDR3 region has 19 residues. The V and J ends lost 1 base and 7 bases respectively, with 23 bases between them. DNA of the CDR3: TGTGCCAGCAGCTTAGATCCACAGGGCTTCCCGATTTTCAATTCACCCCTCCACTTT. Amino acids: CASSLDPQGFPIFNSPLHF. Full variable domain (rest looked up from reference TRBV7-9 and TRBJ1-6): DTGVSQNPRHKITKRGQNVTFRCDPISEHNRLYWYRQTLGQGPEFLTYFQNEAQLEKSRLLSDRFSAERPKGSFSTLEIQRTEQGDSAMYLCASSLDPQGFPIFNSPLHFGNGTRLTVT.